This TCR beta chain was recorded in a study of post-analysis software for immune sequencing data. Turning to this clonotype: Its specificity is unknown.

Prepared libraries of TCR beta cDNA carried unique molecular identifiers. Once 1 to 10 million T cells were used, roughly 0.5 million cDNA molecules resulted. MiXCR, applied by TCRdb to the PCR reads, yields one record per CDR3 protein. In the table there are around 500,000 distinct CDR3 sequences, around a third of which are singletons. Findings of the study overall: The study found TRBV5-6, TRBV5-1 and TRBV20-1 among 5 or 6 TRBV segments more frequent in patients than controls. With F measure, samples from one preparation batch clustered together strongly.

Germline-derived CDR1 and CDR2 are MNHNS and SASEGT. This CDR3 has 14 amino acids. Trimming shortened V by 10 bases and J by 3 bases, and 18 bases separated the two germline ends. Sequencing was done on a sample of blood. This rearrangement joins TRBV6-1 to TRBJ2-5; tentatively, D is TRBD1 (6 bases). The receptor was derived from a girl aged 2-17 years with multiple sclerosis. CDR3 in amino acids: CANRDGRTKETQYF. The DNA for the CDR3 is TGTGCCAACAGGGATGGGCGGACGAAAGAGACCCAGTACTTC.